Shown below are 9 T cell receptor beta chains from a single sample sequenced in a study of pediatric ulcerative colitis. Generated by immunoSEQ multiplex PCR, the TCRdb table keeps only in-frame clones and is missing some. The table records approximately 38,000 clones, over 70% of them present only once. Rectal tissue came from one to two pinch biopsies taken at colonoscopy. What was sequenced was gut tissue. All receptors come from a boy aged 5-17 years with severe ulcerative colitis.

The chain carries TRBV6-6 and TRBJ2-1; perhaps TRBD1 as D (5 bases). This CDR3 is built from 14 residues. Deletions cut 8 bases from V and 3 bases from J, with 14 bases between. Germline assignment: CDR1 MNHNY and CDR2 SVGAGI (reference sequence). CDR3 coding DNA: TGTGCCAGCGGGCCCGACAGACACTACAATGAGCAGTTCTTC. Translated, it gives CASGPDRHYNEQFF.

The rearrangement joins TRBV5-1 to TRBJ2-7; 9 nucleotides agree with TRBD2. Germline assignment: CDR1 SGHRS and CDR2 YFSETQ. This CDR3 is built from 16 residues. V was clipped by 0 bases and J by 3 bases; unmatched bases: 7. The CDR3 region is CASSLVEPAGGYEQYF. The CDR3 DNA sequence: TGCGCCAGCAGCTTGGTTGAGCCAGCGGGGGGCTACGAGCAGTACTTC.

The CDR3 loop reads CASSPGDGGGELFF. CDR3 nucleotide sequence: TGCGCCAGCAGCCCTGGGGACGGTGGCGGGGAGCTGTTTTTT. V and J are TRBV5-1 and TRBJ2-2; perhaps D is TRBD1 or TRBD2 (5 bases each). The CDR3 length is 14 residues. Germline CDR1 and CDR2: SGHRS and YFSETQ. V was cut by 4 bases and J by 7 bases, with 14 bases left in between.

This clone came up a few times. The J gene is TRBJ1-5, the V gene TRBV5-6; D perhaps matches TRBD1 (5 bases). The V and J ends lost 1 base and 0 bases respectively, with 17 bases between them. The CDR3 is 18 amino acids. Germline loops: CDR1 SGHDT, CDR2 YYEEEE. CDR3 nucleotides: TGTGCCAGCAGCTTGCAGGGATCAATCATGGATAGCAATCAGCCCCAGCATTTT. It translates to CASSLQGSIMDSNQPQHF.

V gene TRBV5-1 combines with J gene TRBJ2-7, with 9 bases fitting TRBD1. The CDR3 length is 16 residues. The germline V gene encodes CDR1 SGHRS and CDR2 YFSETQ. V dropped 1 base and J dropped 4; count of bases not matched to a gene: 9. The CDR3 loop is CASSLMPPGQGYEQYF. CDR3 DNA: TGCGCCAGCAGCTTGATGCCCCCGGGACAGGGTTACGAGCAGTACTTC.

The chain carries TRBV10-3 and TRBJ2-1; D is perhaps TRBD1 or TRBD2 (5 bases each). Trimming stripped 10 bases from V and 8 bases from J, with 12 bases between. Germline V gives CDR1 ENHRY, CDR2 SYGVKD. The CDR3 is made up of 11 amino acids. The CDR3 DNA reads TGTGCCACATTGGGGGTGGATGAGCAGTTCTTC. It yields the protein CATLGVDEQFF.

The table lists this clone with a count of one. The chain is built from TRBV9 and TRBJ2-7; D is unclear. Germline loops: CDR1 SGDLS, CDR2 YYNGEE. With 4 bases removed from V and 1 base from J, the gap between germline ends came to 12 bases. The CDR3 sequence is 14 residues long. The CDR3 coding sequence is TGTGCCAGCAGCCCCACTTGGTCGTCCTACGAGCAGTACTTC. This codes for CASSPTWSSYEQYF.

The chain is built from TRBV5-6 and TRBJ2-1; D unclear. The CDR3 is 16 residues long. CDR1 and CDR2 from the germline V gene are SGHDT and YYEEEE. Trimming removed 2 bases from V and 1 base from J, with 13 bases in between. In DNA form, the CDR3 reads TGTGCCAGCAGCTTCTCTGGGCTAACATCCTACAATGAGCAGTTCTTC. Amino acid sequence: CASSFSGLTSYNEQFF.

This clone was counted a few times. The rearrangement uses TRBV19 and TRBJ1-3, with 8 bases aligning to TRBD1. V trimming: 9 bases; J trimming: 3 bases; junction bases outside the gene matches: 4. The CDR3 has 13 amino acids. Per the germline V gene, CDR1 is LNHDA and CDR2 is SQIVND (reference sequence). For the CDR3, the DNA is TGTGCCAGCACAGGGGGTATTGGAAACACCATATATTTT. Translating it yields CASTGGIGNTIYF.